These 32 T cell receptor beta chains originate from one sample sequenced in a study of blood T cell repertoires in COVID-19. TCRdb's table, derived via immunoSEQ multiplex PCR, lists solely in-frame clones and lacks some. The data show about 98,000 clones, 70% to 90% seen once. The sequenced sample was peripheral blood. These receptor sequences come from a man between 65 and 79 years old with acute or convalescent COVID-19.

The CDR3 sequence: CASSLLRSAYGYTF. CDR3 sequence (DNA): TGTGCCAGCAGCCTACTCCGGTCCGCCTATGGCTACACCTTC. The V and J genes are TRBV3-1 (or the pseudogene TRBV3-2) and TRBJ1-2, with D unclear. V dropped 4 bases and J dropped 4 bases, with 13 bases sitting between them. Germline V gene data show CDR1 as LGHDT and CDR2 as YNNKEL (reference sequence). The CDR3 has 14 residues.

The V gene is TRBV28, the J gene TRBJ1-2; no clear D. The CDR3 contains 12 residues. Germline V lookup: CDR1 MDHEN, CDR2 SYDVKM. V was cut by 3 bases and J by 7 bases, with 9 bases left in between. The CDR3 DNA reads TGTGCCAGCAGTTTCAGGAACGGTGGCTACACCTTC. Its protein is CASSFRNGGYTF.

The chain couples TRBV7-2 to TRBJ1-2; D is perhaps TRBD1 (6 bases). Trimming left V 5 bases short and J 8 bases short, with 18 bases between. The CDR3 runs to 14 residues. From germline, CDR1 is SGHTA and CDR2 FQGNSA. As DNA, the CDR3 is TGTGCCAGCAGCCAAGGGGGAGGGGCGCGGGGCTACACCTTC. As protein: CASSQGGGARGYTF.

This clone was seen a single time. This chain connects TRBV11-2 to TRBJ2-3; D is unresolved. The CDR3 totals 13 residues. V lost 0 bases and J 4 bases, leaving 5 bases between the germline ends. Germline V CDR1 and CDR2: SGHAT, FQNNGV. In DNA, the CDR3 is TGTGCCAGCAGCTTAGATCATGCAGATACGCAGTATTTT. This gives the protein CASSLDHADTQYF. Looking up the rest from reference TRBV11-2 and TRBJ2-3 gives the full variable domain: EAGVAQSPRYKIIEKRQSVAFWCNPISGHATLYWYQQILGQGPKLLIQFQNNGVVDDSQLPKDRFSAERLKGVDSTLKIQPAKLEDSAVYLCASSLDHADTQYFGPGTRLTVL.

J is TRBJ1-5 and V is TRBV5-1; 11 nucleotides align to TRBD1. CDR1 and CDR2 (germline): SGHRS, YFSETQ. The CDR3 is 16 residues long. V dropped 4 bases and J dropped 5; count of bases not matched to a gene: 8. This CDR3 is CASSLGTGGRYQPQHF. The CDR3 DNA follows: TGCGCCAGCAGCCTTGGGACAGGGGGTCGGTATCAGCCCCAGCATTTT.

The chain has TRBV18 and TRBJ2-3; 10 bases align to TRBD2. The CDR3 runs 16 residues. CDR1 is KGHSH, CDR2 LQKENI, per germline. Trimming cost V 3 bases and J 0 bases; bases outside gene matches: 3. This chain's CDR3 is CASSPRTSGSTDTQYF. Here the CDR3 DNA reads TGTGCCAGCTCACCCCGGACTAGCGGAAGCACAGATACGCAGTATTTT.

The V gene is TRBV7-8, the J gene TRBJ1-1; 8 bases align to TRBD1. Unmatched junction bases numbered 5, after V lost 1 base and J lost 1 base. From germline, CDR1 is SGHVS and CDR2 FQNEAQ. This CDR3 comprises 16 residues. CDR3: CASSLGRGTGNTEAFF. DNA for the CDR3: TGTGCCAGCAGCTTAGGCCGGGGGACAGGGAACACTGAAGCTTTCTTT.

The genes are TRBV7-2 and TRBJ2-1, with D perhaps TRBD1 (6 bases). Germline CDR1 is SGHTA and CDR2 is FQGNSA. The V gene lost 0 bases and the J gene lost 12 bases, with 12 bases spanning the gap. This CDR3 has 13 amino acids. The CDR3 nucleotides are TGTGCCAGCAGCTTAGCGGGGGCCGCCGGGCAGTTCTTC. The encoded protein is CASSLAGAAGQFF.

This clone was seen once. The chain employs TRBV5-6 and TRBJ2-7; D gene ambiguous. Germline V lookup: CDR1 SGHDT, CDR2 YYEEEE. The CDR3 consists of 14 residues. V was shortened by 0 bases and J by 1 base, with 8 bases between the two germline ends. This CDR3 is CASSLGGRSYEQYF. Here the CDR3 DNA reads TGTGCCAGCAGCTTGGGAGGTCGGTCCTACGAGCAGTACTTC.

The chain employs TRBV7-3 and TRBJ2-1; TRBD2 matches at 11 bases. Trimming took 5 bases from V and 0 from J; bases not matched to a gene: 12. CDR1 and CDR2 from the germline V gene are SGHTA and FQGTGA. The CDR3 consists of 19 residues. The chain's CDR3 is CASSPRVAGGRSSYNEQFF. The CDR3 coding sequence is TGTGCCAGCAGCCCACGGGTAGCGGGGGGGAGGAGCTCCTACAATGAGCAGTTCTTC.

The chain combines TRBV6-5 with TRBJ2-2; TRBD1 aligns across 8 bases. The J segment lost 6 bases and the V segment lost 7 bases, leaving 4 bases of the junction unmatched. The germline CDR1 and CDR2 sequences are MNHEY and SVGAGI. The CDR3 is made up of 13 amino acids. CDR3 in amino acids: CASIQGASGELFF. As DNA, the CDR3 is TGTGCCAGCATTCAGGGGGCCTCCGGGGAGCTGTTTTTT.

The rearrangement uses TRBV5-1 and TRBJ2-3, with a possible D match to TRBD2 (6 bases). The CDR3 is made up of 15 amino acids. The germline V and J ends were trimmed by 0 bases and 3 bases, with 11 bases remaining between them. Germline V gene data show CDR1 as SGHRS and CDR2 as YFSETQ. DNA for the CDR3: TGCGCCAGCAGCTTGGCCTGGGGGGTAACAGATACGCAGTATTTT. It translates to CASSLAWGVTDTQYF. Filled out from reference TRBV5-1 and TRBJ2-3, the complete variable domain reads KAGVTQTPRYLIKTRGQQVTLSCSPISGHRSVSWYQQTPGQGLQFLFEYFSETQRNKGNFPGRFSGRQFSNSRSEMNVSTLELGDSALYLCASSLAWGVTDTQYFGPGTRLTVL.

This sequence joins TRBV6-5 and TRBJ1-4; TRBD1 matches at 7 bases. V lost 6 bases to trimming and J lost 4 bases; unmatched junction nucleotides: 8. Germline CDR1 and CDR2: MNHEY and SVGAGI. This CDR3 is 15 amino acids long. In nucleotides, the CDR3 is TGTGCCAGCAGAGAGGCGGGACAGAGTAATGAAAAACTGTTTTTT. It is translated as CASREAGQSNEKLFF.

The chain is built from TRBV5-1 and TRBJ1-3, with 12 positions matching TRBD1. Germline trimming cut 1 base from V and 7 bases from J; bases unmatched to any gene: 6. Looked up from germline, CDR1 is SGHRS and CDR2 is YFSETQ. The length of the CDR3 is 16 residues. This chain's CDR3 is CASSLTPGQGANTIYF. The CDR3 DNA sequence: TGCGCCAGCAGCTTGACCCCGGGACAGGGGGCGAACACCATATATTTT.

The chain employs TRBV9 and TRBJ1-6; the D gene is possibly TRBD1 (6 bases). Germline values: CDR1 SGDLS, CDR2 YYNGEE. Between the trimmed V and J ends, which lost 4 bases and 9 bases, there was a span of 17 bases. The CDR3 length is 15 residues. In nucleotides, the CDR3 is TGTGCCAGCAGCCTAAGGACAGAGGAGAGTTCACCCCTCCACTTT. The encoded protein is CASSLRTEESSPLHF.

The chain links TRBV6-6 to TRBJ2-1, with TRBD2 identical over 9 bases. The CDR3 is 16 amino acids. V shed 4 bases, J shed 2 bases, and the junction held 6 bases outside the gene matches. Germline CDR1 is MNHNY and CDR2 is SVGAGI (reference sequence). The DNA of the CDR3 is TGTGCCAGCAGTTTTTCAAGCGGGGGGACCTACAATGAGCAGTTCTTC. This gives the protein CASSFSSGGTYNEQFF.

The chain joins TRBV19 to TRBJ2-7, with 8 bases aligning to TRBD2. Germline-derived CDR1 and CDR2 are LNHDA and SQIVND (reference sequence). CDR3 size: 14 residues. After removal of 3 bases from V and 6 bases from J, the junction contained 7 bases not matched to a gene. DNA of the CDR3: TGTGCCAGTAGTATTGGTGCGGGGGGTCCCGAGCAGTACTTC. Translation: CASSIGAGGPEQYF.

The table lists this clone with a count of one. J is TRBJ2-3 and V is TRBV5-1; 8 nucleotides agree with TRBD2. The CDR3 length is 16 residues. The germline gives CDR1 SGHRS, CDR2 YFSETQ. V trimming: 0 bases; J trimming: 0 bases; junction bases outside the gene matches: 3. The CDR3 spells CASSLEGGGSTDTQYF. Here the CDR3 DNA reads TGCGCCAGCAGCTTGGAGGGCGGGGGGAGCACAGATACGCAGTATTTT.

The rearrangement uses TRBV6-1 and TRBJ2-3; D is possibly TRBD1 (6 bases). The germline V gene has CDR1 MNHNS and CDR2 SASEGT. V lost 0 bases and J lost 4, with 20 bases in between. This CDR3 region has 18 residues. The CDR3 nucleotides are TGTGCCAGCAGTGAAGCGGTTGGGGGACACTTCTTCCCAGATACGCAGTATTTT. Protein: CASSEAVGGHFFPDTQYF.

The rearrangement uses TRBV5-1 and TRBJ2-3; TRBD2 aligns across 8 bases. V dropped 1 base and J dropped 2; count of bases not matched to a gene: 3. This CDR3 has 15 residues. CDR1 and CDR2 (germline): SGHRS, YFSETQ. As DNA, the CDR3 is TGCGCCAGCAGCTTGAGTAGCGGGGACACAGATACGCAGTATTTT. Translation: CASSLSSGDTDTQYF.

This chain connects TRBV7-9 to TRBJ1-6, with 7 bases matching TRBD1. Germline lookup yields CDR1 SEHNR and CDR2 FQNEAQ (reference sequence). The CDR3 length is 14 residues. The trim removed 8 bases at V and 7 bases at J, leaving 8 bases unmatched. The CDR3 DNA follows: TGTGCCAGCGACAACGACAGGGTGAATTCACCCCTCCACTTT. Translated: CASDNDRVNSPLHF. Looking up the rest from reference TRBV7-9 and TRBJ1-6 gives the full variable domain: DTGVSQNPRHKITKRGQNVTFRCDPISEHNRLYWYRQTLGQGPEFLTYFQNEAQLEKSRLLSDRFSAERPKGSFSTLEIQRTEQGDSAMYLCASDNDRVNSPLHFGNGTRLTVT.

This rearrangement joins TRBV6-5 to TRBJ1-5; 8 bases map to TRBD1. This CDR3 is 13 amino acids long. Losses at the gene ends were 5 bases for V and 7 bases for J; bases not matched to a gene: 4. In germline, CDR1 is MNHEY, CDR2 SVGAGI. The CDR3 loop is CASSNDRGQPQHF. The CDR3 bases are TGTGCCAGCAGTAACGACAGGGGCCAGCCCCAGCATTTT.

The J gene is TRBJ2-3, the V gene TRBV7-6, with 7 bases lining up with TRBD2. Germline assignment: CDR1 SGHVS and CDR2 FNYEAQ. The CDR3 sequence is 16 residues long. Trimming cost V 1 base and J 5 bases; bases outside gene matches: 9. The CDR3 DNA reads TGTGCCAGCAGCTTAGTGCCTGCGGGGGTTGAAGATACGCAGTATTTT. It is translated as CASSLVPAGVEDTQYF.

The V gene is TRBV28, the J gene TRBJ1-5; 7 bases fit TRBD1. This CDR3 has 14 residues. CDR1 and CDR2 from the germline V gene are MDHEN and SYDVKM. With V trimmed by 6 bases and J by 2 bases, 4 bases remained unmatched. The CDR3 protein is CASSPGTGNQPQHF. DNA of the CDR3: TGTGCCAGCAGCCCAGGGACAGGCAATCAGCCCCAGCATTTT.

The V call is TRBV5-4, the J call TRBJ2-7, with D possibly TRBD1 on 6 matching bases. There are 14 residues in the CDR3. Trimming left V 4 bases short and J 2 bases short, with 13 bases between. In germline, CDR1 is SGHNT, CDR2 YYREEE (reference sequence). The CDR3 loop reads CASSKDSATYEQYF. The CDR3 nucleotides are TGTGCCAGCAGCAAGGACAGCGCTACCTACGAGCAGTACTTC.

The chain is built from TRBV2 and TRBJ2-7; D remains ambiguous. CDR1 SNHLY and CDR2 FYNNEI come from the germline V gene. Trimming removed 7 bases from V and 2 bases from J, with 9 bases in between. This CDR3 has 12 residues. This CDR3 is CASKGGAYEQYF. CDR3 sequence (DNA): TGTGCCAGCAAAGGCGGTGCCTACGAGCAGTACTTC.

The rearrangement uses TRBV21-1 and TRBJ1-2; the listed D gene, TRBD1, was not tested against the DNA. TRBV21-1 is recorded as a pseudogene. The CDR3 is made up of 15 amino acids. The CDR3: CASSKKIGPDRSYTF. DNA of the CDR3: TGTGCCAGCAGCAAAAAGATAGGGCCGGACAGGAGCTACACCTTC.

This clone has just one count. The V gene is TRBV5-4, the J gene TRBJ1-4; unclear D gene. V lost 6 bases and J 3 bases, leaving 12 bases between the germline ends. CDR3 size: 14 residues. Germline loops: CDR1 SGHNT, CDR2 YYREEE (reference sequence). CDR3 sequence (DNA): TGTGCCAGCAACGAGGGCACGGCTAATGAAAAACTGTTTTTT. Its translation: CASNEGTANEKLFF.

V gene TRBV10-3 combines with J gene TRBJ1-5; TRBD1 agrees at 7 bases. The CDR3 loop spans 13 amino acids. V shed 4 bases, J shed 8 bases, and the junction held 5 bases outside the gene matches. The germline V gene encodes CDR1 ENHRY and CDR2 SYGVKD. CDR3 sequence (DNA): TGTGCCATCAGTGCTGGACAGGAGGAGCCCCAGCATTTT. Translating it yields CAISAGQEEPQHF.

V is TRBV21-1 and J is TRBJ2-1; TRBD1 was called by the table and not checked on the DNA. TRBV21-1 is a documented pseudogene. This CDR3 comprises 15 residues. The CDR3 nucleotides read TGTGCCCCCACCTCGAGACAGGGCCCTGACAATGAGCAGTTCTTC. Protein sequence: CAPTSRQGPDNEQFF.

The chain employs TRBV4-2 and TRBJ1-5; no definite D call. The CDR3 covers 15 residues. V shed 0 bases and J shed 6 bases, with 12 bases lying between them. Germline CDR1 is LGHNA and CDR2 is YNFKEQ. The CDR3 DNA is TGTGCCAGCAGCCAAGAGCCCCAAGCGGTTCAGCCCCAGCATTTT. It specifies CASSQEPQAVQPQHF.

The chain is built from TRBV3-1 (or the pseudogene TRBV3-2) and TRBJ2-3, with D possibly matching TRBD1 (6 bases). This CDR3 has 18 amino acids. Germline CDR1 and CDR2: LGHDT and YNNKEL (reference sequence). V gave up 3 bases and J gave up 1 base, with 20 bases separating them. CDR3 nucleotides: TGTGCCAGCAGCCAGGAAATTCCCCGGGACACGCGCACAGATACGCAGTATTTT. Its protein product is CASSQEIPRDTRTDTQYF.